A single sample is the source of the 27 T cell receptor beta chains below, sequenced in a study of blood T cell repertoires in COVID-19. The protocol was immunoSEQ multiplex PCR, while the TCRdb copy is restricted to in-frame clones and leaves out a portion. The data contain tens of thousands of clones, 75% to 80% of them singletons. Sequenced sample: peripheral blood. The receptors were gathered from a woman between 65 and 79 years old with acute or convalescent COVID-19.

V usage is TRBV7-3 and J usage is TRBJ1-1; no clear D gene. V was pared by 5 bases and J by 4 bases, with 11 bases between. The CDR3 is 13 amino acids. Per germline, CDR1 SGHTA and CDR2 FQGTGA. In DNA, the CDR3 is TGTGCCAGCAGCCCACATACGGGCACTGAAGCTTTCTTT. It translates to CASSPHTGTEAFF.

This chain connects TRBV5-6 to TRBJ2-3; 9 bases match TRBD1. Unmatched junction bases numbered 11, after V lost 2 bases and J lost 10 bases. The CDR3 runs to 15 residues. The germline V gene has CDR1 SGHDT and CDR2 YYEEEE. The CDR3 bases are TGTGCCAGCAGCTTAGGACAGGGGCTCCTCCGGCCGCAGTATTTT. This codes for CASSLGQGLLRPQYF.

This clone was detected only a few times. The J gene is TRBJ2-3, the V gene TRBV12-3 or TRBV12-4, with D uncertain. The V and J ends lost 1 base and 6 bases respectively, with 8 bases between them. This CDR3 contains 13 residues. CDR3 nucleotide sequence: TGTGCCAGCAGTTTAGGACATCGGGATACGCAGTATTTT. Its translation is CASSLGHRDTQYF.

The CDR3 sequence is CASSVDKNTEAFF. The CDR3 DNA follows: TGTGCCAGCAGCGTAGACAAGAACACTGAAGCTTTCTTT. V gene TRBV9 combines with J gene TRBJ1-1; D is uncertain. CDR1 and CDR2 from the germline V gene are SGDLS and YYNGEE. This CDR3 region has 13 residues. V lost 0 bases and J 1 base, leaving 4 bases between the germline ends.

V gene TRBV11-2 combines with J gene TRBJ1-2; possible D gene TRBD1, 5 bases. Germline-derived CDR1 and CDR2 are SGHAT and FQNNGV. V lost 3 bases and J 5 bases, leaving 10 bases between the germline ends. CDR3 length: 13 residues. For the CDR3, the DNA is TGTGCCAGCAGCTTCAGCGCAGGGTATGGCTACACCTTC. This encodes CASSFSAGYGYTF.

The rearrangement links TRBV27 to TRBJ2-3, with 7 bases matching TRBD1. Germline assignment: CDR1 MNHEY and CDR2 SMNVEV (reference sequence). V shed 5 bases, J shed 5 bases, and the junction held 10 bases outside the gene matches. The CDR3 has 15 amino acids. CDR3 amino acids: CASSPGRGGVDTQYF. The CDR3 region has the DNA TGTGCCAGCAGTCCGGGGAGAGGGGGCGTAGATACGCAGTATTTT.

V usage is TRBV6-1 and J usage is TRBJ2-7; 9 bases map to TRBD1. Germline-derived CDR1 and CDR2 are MNHNS and SASEGT. Unmatched junction bases numbered 4, after V lost 2 bases and J lost 2 bases. CDR3 length equals 15 residues. CDR3 in DNA: TGTGCCAGCAGTGAAACCGGGACAGGGACCTACGAGCAGTACTTC. Translating gives CASSETGTGTYEQYF.

CDR3 residues: CASSAIGGSLTDTQYF. The CDR3 coding sequence is TGTGCCAGCAGCGCCATTGGCGGGAGCCTCACAGATACGCAGTATTTT. The chain carries TRBV9 and TRBJ2-3, with 7 bases aligning to TRBD2. From germline, CDR1 is SGDLS and CDR2 YYNGEE. This CDR3 is 16 amino acids long. V lost 3 bases to trimming and J lost 2 bases; unmatched junction nucleotides: 9.

The chain recombines TRBV19 with TRBJ1-1; D is uncertain. Trimming stripped 0 bases from V and 2 bases from J, with 4 bases between. The germline V gene encodes CDR1 LNHDA and CDR2 SQIVND (reference sequence). The CDR3 covers 13 residues. This chain's CDR3 is CASSIDRNTEAFF. As DNA, the CDR3 is TGTGCCAGTAGTATAGACAGAAACACTGAAGCTTTCTTT.

The chain links TRBV9 to TRBJ2-7, with D possibly matching TRBD1 (7 bases). CDR3 length equals 14 residues. Germline V CDR1 and CDR2: SGDLS, YYNGEE. The V end lost 0 bases, the J end lost 5 bases, and 12 bases lay between the germline ends. CDR3 sequence: CASSVAQGGHEQYF. DNA of the CDR3: TGTGCCAGCAGCGTAGCTCAGGGGGGCCACGAGCAGTACTTC.

The V call is TRBV6-1, the J call TRBJ2-1; D uncertain. Germline V CDR1 and CDR2: MNHNS, SASEGT. V shed 1 base and J shed 6 bases, with 7 bases lying between them. The CDR3 spans 13 residues. The CDR3 coding sequence is TGTGCCAGCAGTGAAGTACAGCTCAATGAGCAGTTCTTC. Its protein is CASSEVQLNEQFF.

V usage is TRBV28 and J usage is TRBJ1-5; D ambiguous. V was pared by 2 bases and J by 7 bases, with 12 bases between. Germline V gene data show CDR1 as MDHEN and CDR2 as SYDVKM. The CDR3 length is 14 residues. The CDR3 is CASSLVGVDQPQHF. Written as DNA, the CDR3 is TGTGCCAGCAGTTTAGTCGGGGTAGACCAGCCCCAGCATTTT.

The rearrangement joins TRBV4-3 to TRBJ2-2; a possible D gene is TRBD1 (6 bases). The CDR3 runs to 14 residues. Trimming took off 4 bases at V and 7 bases at J, with 13 bases between the two ends. Per the germline V gene, CDR1 is LGHNA and CDR2 is YSLEER. The CDR3 region is CASSPPGVYGELFF. For the CDR3, the DNA is TGCGCCAGCAGCCCTCCAGGGGTGTACGGGGAGCTGTTTTTT.

The chain has TRBV27 and TRBJ2-2, with 9 bases fitting TRBD2. Germline CDR1 and CDR2: MNHEY and SMNVEV (reference sequence). V was clipped by 6 bases and J by 6 bases; unmatched bases: 14. This CDR3 has 17 amino acids. In DNA form, the CDR3 reads TGTGCCAGCAGCCCCCTGGGGAGAGCGGGGGGATCCGGGGAGCTGTTTTTT. Translating gives CASSPLGRAGGSGELFF.

Only a few counts were recorded for this clone. The rearrangement uses TRBV6-5 and TRBJ2-7; 7 bases are a match to TRBD1. This CDR3 comprises 14 residues. CDR1 and CDR2 (germline): MNHEY, SVGAGI. V was clipped by 4 bases and J by 4 bases; unmatched bases: 7. For the CDR3, the DNA is TGTGCCAGCAGTTCACAGGGGTACGAGTACGAGCAGTACTTC. This translates into CASSSQGYEYEQYF.

This rearrangement joins TRBV7-3 to TRBJ2-1; 12 nucleotides agree with TRBD2. The CDR3 length is 15 residues. Germline V lookup: CDR1 SGHTA, CDR2 FQGTGA. V trimming: 5 bases; J trimming: 11 bases; junction bases outside the gene matches: 10. The CDR3 protein is CASSQRRLAGVKQFF. As DNA, the CDR3 is TGTGCCAGCAGCCAGAGGAGACTAGCGGGGGTTAAGCAGTTCTTC.

The chain uses TRBV7-9 and TRBJ1-1; D unresolved. Trimming pared 2 bases from V and 5 bases from J, leaving 6 bases between. The CDR3 sequence is 12 residues long. Germline CDR1 and CDR2: SEHNR and FQNEAQ (reference sequence). DNA for the CDR3: TGTGCCAGCAGCTTATCAAATACTGAAGCTTTCTTT. Amino acids: CASSLSNTEAFF.

V and J are TRBV4-1 and TRBJ1-2; a weak D match, TRBD1 (6 bases). V dropped 1 base and J dropped 4 bases, with 13 bases sitting between them. Germline V CDR1 and CDR2: MGHRA, YSYEKL. The CDR3 is made up of 15 amino acids. The CDR3 is CASSQASGQLYGYTF. The CDR3 DNA reads as TGCGCCAGCAGCCAAGCTTCCGGACAGCTCTATGGCTACACCTTC.

This rearrangement joins TRBV24-1 to TRBJ1-2, with TRBD1 matching over 9 bases. V dropped 3 bases and J dropped 3; count of bases not matched to a gene: 7. The length of the CDR3 is 16 residues. In germline, CDR1 is KGHDR, CDR2 SFDVKD. Written as DNA, the CDR3 is TGTGCCACCAGTGATCCCGGGACAGGGCGGGACTATGGCTACACCTTC. Encoded protein: CATSDPGTGRDYGYTF.

The J gene is TRBJ1-1, the V gene TRBV7-9; no reliable D call. V was clipped by 5 bases and J by 6 bases, with 13 bases between them. The CDR3 is 13 amino acids. Germline loops: CDR1 SEHNR, CDR2 FQNEAQ (reference sequence). The CDR3 spells CASSPLFRSEAFF. The CDR3 DNA follows: TGTGCCAGCAGCCCCTTATTCCGGTCTGAAGCTTTCTTT.

The J gene is TRBJ2-3, the V gene TRBV5-1; no reliable D call. This CDR3 region has 12 residues. V lost 4 bases, J lost 5 bases, and 8 bases lay in between. The germline V gene encodes CDR1 SGHRS and CDR2 YFSETQ. CDR3 nucleotide sequence: TGCGCCAGCAGCCCCGAGAGAGATACGCAGTATTTT. Translating gives CASSPERDTQYF.

V gene TRBV27 combines with J gene TRBJ1-4; a possible D gene is TRBD1 (5 bases). Germline values: CDR1 MNHEY, CDR2 SMNVEV (reference sequence). The length of the CDR3 is 15 residues. The germline V and J ends were trimmed by 6 bases and 6 bases, with 17 bases remaining between them. CDR3 loop: CASSGGVYGHEKLFF. CDR3 nucleotides: TGTGCCAGCAGCGGGGGGGTGTACGGCCATGAAAAACTGTTTTTT.

This clone was detected a few times. V usage is TRBV7-2 and J usage is TRBJ1-5; no clear D gene. Trimming removed 1 base at V and 4 bases at J, with 5 bases between. The length of the CDR3 is 13 residues. Germline CDR1 and CDR2: SGHTA and FQGNSA. CDR3: CASSLVQNQPQHF. The CDR3 bases are TGTGCCAGCAGCTTAGTACAGAATCAGCCCCAGCATTTT. Full variable domain (remainder filled in from reference TRBV7-2 and TRBJ1-5): GAGVSQSPSNKVTEKGKDVELRCDPISGHTALYWYRQSLGQGLEFLIYFQGNSAPDKSGLPSDRFSAERTGGSVSTLTIQRTQQEDSAVYLCASSLVQNQPQHFGDGTRLSIL.

The rearrangement links TRBV7-2 to TRBJ1-2, with a possible D match to TRBD1 (6 bases). Per germline, CDR1 SGHTA and CDR2 FQGNSA. Trimming removed 4 bases at V and 8 bases at J, with 26 bases between. The CDR3 is 17 residues long. The CDR3 loop is CASSSGTTRSFGLGYTF. DNA of the CDR3: TGTGCCAGCAGCTCCGGGACAACCCGGAGCTTTGGTCTCGGCTACACCTTC.

V gene TRBV7-9 combines with J gene TRBJ1-4; TRBD1 agrees at 9 bases. There are 15 residues in the CDR3. Germline CDR1 SEHNR, CDR2 FQNEAQ (reference sequence). J was trimmed by 10 bases and V by 5 bases; bases with no gene match: 11. This CDR3 is CASSNLGTGQGKLFF. In DNA form, the CDR3 reads TGTGCCAGCAGCAATCTCGGGACAGGGCAAGGAAAACTGTTTTTT.

CDR3 nucleotide sequence: TGCGCCAGCGGCCTTCTAGCGGGAGTGGTCTACAATGAGCAGTTCTTC. It encodes CASGLLAGVVYNEQFF. The rearrangement joins TRBV10-2 to TRBJ2-1; 10 bases align to TRBD2. The CDR3 is 16 amino acids. Germline CDR1 WSHSY, CDR2 SAAADI. J was trimmed by 3 bases and V by 8 bases; bases with no gene match: 10.

J is TRBJ1-1 and V is TRBV5-5, with D perhaps TRBD1 (6 bases). Germline V CDR1 and CDR2: SGHKS, YYEKEE (reference sequence). With 7 bases removed from V and 2 bases from J, the gap between germline ends came to 15 bases. This CDR3 is built from 14 residues. In nucleotides, the CDR3 is TGTGCCAGCCGGGACCGACAGGTTAACACTGAAGCTTTCTTT. Translating it yields CASRDRQVNTEAFF.